Sequencing of this T cell receptor (beta chain) was carried out in a study of beta chain features in type 1 diabetes. Study results and limitations: TCRB CDR3 length was moderately but significantly reduced in all four CD4+ subsets of Type 1 diabetes patients.

In the case of this clone: Its antigen is unknown.

Every participating donor gave one draw, a heparinised blood sample averaging about 100 mL. Staining for CD45RO/CCR7/CD25/CD127/CD95/CD27 allowed sorting of CD4+ naive, central memory, regulatory and stem cell-like memory cells. Sequenced material consisted of expressed TCRB transcripts (all of the isolated RNA was reverse transcribed). Profiling relied on immunoSEQ multiplex PCR, and the TCRdb table lists in-frame clones only, not all of them. The data show a few hundred thousand clones, 9.5% to 10% seen once. Trimming took 2 bases from V and 2 from J, leaving 7 bases between them. This CDR3 has 13 residues. The germline CDR1 and CDR2 sequences are KGHSH and LQKENI.

The sequencing sample was made of central memory CD4+ T cells from blood. The chain links TRBV18 to TRBJ2-7; D not certain. The source is a man younger than 40 with type 1 diabetes. The CDR3 coding sequence is TGTGCCAGCTCACCAGGTAGGGCCTACGAGCAGTACTTC. This gives the protein CASSPGRAYEQYF.